The rows below give T cell receptor beta chains drawn from one sample of a study of tumor-infiltrating lymphocytes in primary liver carcinoma. A single record per CDR3 protein comes from TCRdb applying MiXCR to the multiplex PCR reads. The table records 150,000 to 200,000 distinct CDR3 sequences, around 81% of them present only once. Sequenced input: tumor tissue from primary liver carcinoma. These receptors were taken from a man aged 35 to 55 with primary liver carcinoma and hepatitis B virus infection. Each CDR3 is given with its conserved first and last residue. Rows may omit the clone size; those that give it use once, few, many or a size class.

j_call | v_call | clone_size | cdr3_aa
TRBJ2-2 | TRBV10-3 | NA | CAISEQGTGGQWTGKLFF
TRBJ2-1 | TRBV6-1 | NA | CASTPERLTYNEQFF
TRBJ2-1 | TRBV4-2 | NA | CAINHAGGHGNNEQFF
TRBJ2-6 | TRBV6-1 | once | CVSRPLRGGFSGANILTF
TRBJ2-1 | TRBV6-6 | many | CASGEGHPSYNEQFF
TRBJ2-2 | TRBV5-4 | NA | CANSYPGQGAAGELFF
TRBJ2-5 | TRBV5-1 | NA | CANSPLGVEGETQYF
TRBJ2-5 | TRBV6-5 | NA | CANSHRGRETQYF
TRBJ2-3 | TRBV4-2 | NA | CASNQVEGGSGETDTQYF
TRBJ2-7 | TRBV28 | NA | CASSFTSGYEQYF
TRBJ2-3 | TRBV6-1 | NA | CASSLPLVADTQFF
TRBJ2-2 | TRBV19 | NA | CASSEAVGRINAGELFF
TRBJ2-6 | TRBV5-1 | many | CASSLGGTQGANVLTF
TRBJ2-3 | TRBV5-1 | NA | CASSMWATGDTQYF
TRBJ2-7 | TRBV29-1 | NA | CSSLSSYYEQYF
TRBJ2-1 | TRBV19 | NA | CASNPTGDSYNEQFF